Listed below are T cell receptor beta chains from one sample, sequenced in a study of T cells after yellow fever vaccination. One entry per CDR3 protein, called by TCRdb with MiXCR from the 5' RACE reads. This sample has 300,000 or so distinct CDR3 sequences, with approximately 12% found just once. This material consisted of CD4+ T cells sorted from PBMCs, taken 45 days after the yellow fever booster vaccination. The receptors come from a man in his thirties or forties who received the YFV17D yellow fever vaccine. The CDR3 runs from the conserved cysteine through the conserved F or W. The order of the fields is V gene, CDR3 length, clone size, D gene, J gene, CDR3 DNA, CDR3 protein. A D gene is named only where the DNA matches it firmly. Expanded clones get a size class; other rows say once, few or many, or leave the size out.

v_call: TRBV20-1; cdr3_length: 17; clone_size: .; d_call: TRBD2; j_call: TRBJ2-5; cdr3_nt: TGCAGTGCTAGAGCCGTGGCCCTAGCGGTATTGGAAGCGACCCAGTACTTC; cdr3_aa: CSARAVALAVLEATQYF
v_call: TRBV12-3/TRBV12-4; cdr3_length: 15; clone_size: many; d_call: TRBD2; j_call: TRBJ2-3; cdr3_nt: TGTGCCAGCAGCCAGACTAGCGGATTTACAGATACGCAGTATTTT; cdr3_aa: CASSQTSGFTDTQYF
v_call: TRBV10-3; cdr3_length: 17; clone_size: few; d_call: TRBD2; j_call: TRBJ2-7; cdr3_nt: TGTGCCATCAGTGCCGGACTAGCGGGAGGTATTTCCTACGAGCAGTACTTC; cdr3_aa: CAISAGLAGGISYEQYF
v_call: TRBV7-9; cdr3_length: 12; clone_size: many; d_call: .; j_call: TRBJ1-5; cdr3_nt: TGTGCCAGCAGCGAGGACAATCAGCCCCAGCATTTT; cdr3_aa: CASSEDNQPQHF
v_call: TRBV12-3/TRBV12-4; cdr3_length: 13; clone_size: .; d_call: .; j_call: TRBJ2-4; cdr3_nt: TGTGCCAGCAGTTTATCGGCGAAAAACATTCAGTACTTC; cdr3_aa: CASSLSAKNIQYF
v_call: TRBV10-3; cdr3_length: 15; clone_size: .; d_call: TRBD1; j_call: TRBJ1-2; cdr3_nt: TGTGCCATCAGTGCTGGGACAGGGCAGGACTATGGCTACACCTTC; cdr3_aa: CAISAGTGQDYGYTF
v_call: TRBV10-3; cdr3_length: 16; clone_size: few; d_call: TRBD2; j_call: TRBJ2-1; cdr3_nt: TGTGCCATCAGTGACAGCGGGAGAGCAAGGTACAATGAGCAGTTCTTC; cdr3_aa: CAISDSGRARYNEQFF
v_call: TRBV20-1; cdr3_length: 15; clone_size: few; d_call: TRBD2; j_call: TRBJ2-4; cdr3_nt: TGCAGTGCCCTGAGACTAGCGGGACCCAAAAACATTCAGTACTTC; cdr3_aa: CSALRLAGPKNIQYF
v_call: TRBV7-2; cdr3_length: 14; clone_size: few; d_call: .; j_call: TRBJ2-7; cdr3_nt: TGTGCCAGCAGCTCGGGCGCTGGGCCCTACGAGCAGTACTTC; cdr3_aa: CASSSGAGPYEQYF
v_call: TRBV7-2; cdr3_length: 15; clone_size: .; d_call: .; j_call: TRBJ2-2; cdr3_nt: TGTGCCAGCAGCCCCGGGGCGGGGAACACCGGGGAGCTGTTTTTT; cdr3_aa: CASSPGAGNTGELFF
v_call: TRBV5-1; cdr3_length: 14; clone_size: many; d_call: TRBD1; j_call: TRBJ2-7; cdr3_nt: TGCGCCAGCAGGGTCGGACAGGACTCCTACGAGCAGTACTTC; cdr3_aa: CASRVGQDSYEQYF
v_call: TRBV5-1; cdr3_length: 14; clone_size: .; d_call: .; j_call: TRBJ2-7; cdr3_nt: TGCGCCAGCAGCGGGGACTCCCCAAACTACGAGCAGTACTTC; cdr3_aa: CASSGDSPNYEQYF
v_call: TRBV20-1; cdr3_length: 13; clone_size: few; d_call: .; j_call: TRBJ2-4; cdr3_nt: TGCAGTGTCCCCAGCGGACCTATAAACATTCAGTACTTC; cdr3_aa: CSVPSGPINIQYF
v_call: TRBV10-3; cdr3_length: 11; clone_size: many; d_call: .; j_call: TRBJ2-5; cdr3_nt: TGTGCCATCAGTGAGGGAGAGACCCAGTACTTC; cdr3_aa: CAISEGETQYF
v_call: TRBV11-2; cdr3_length: 21; clone_size: few; d_call: TRBD1; j_call: TRBJ2-3; cdr3_nt: TGTGCCAGCAGCTTGCCCGGGACAGGGGTAGGACGGGAGGTGGGCACAGATACGCAGTATTTT; cdr3_aa: CASSLPGTGVGREVGTDTQYF
v_call: TRBV6-1; cdr3_length: 14; clone_size: few; d_call: TRBD1; j_call: TRBJ2-3; cdr3_nt: TGTGTTGCGGGGAACAGGGGGACCACAGATACGCAGTATTTT; cdr3_aa: CVAGNRGTTDTQYF
v_call: TRBV28; cdr3_length: 16; clone_size: few; d_call: TRBD2; j_call: TRBJ2-2; cdr3_nt: TGTGCCAGCAGTAAGAGTAGCGGGAGGCACACCGGGGAGCTGTTTTTT; cdr3_aa: CASSKSSGRHTGELFF
v_call: TRBV28; cdr3_length: 16; clone_size: few; d_call: TRBD2; j_call: TRBJ2-1; cdr3_nt: TGTGCCAGCAGTGCCCGGGGAGCGGGAGGGGGCAATGAGCAGTTCTTC; cdr3_aa: CASSARGAGGGNEQFF
v_call: TRBV9; cdr3_length: 13; clone_size: few; d_call: .; j_call: TRBJ1-1; cdr3_nt: TGTGCCAGCAGCACCCGCTCGAACACTGAAGCTTTCTTT; cdr3_aa: CASSTRSNTEAFF
v_call: TRBV11-2; cdr3_length: 14; clone_size: few; d_call: .; j_call: TRBJ1-5; cdr3_nt: TGTGCCAGCAGCTTAGCGGGGCCCCATCAGCCCCAGCATTTT; cdr3_aa: CASSLAGPHQPQHF
v_call: TRBV7-2; cdr3_length: 15; clone_size: .; d_call: .; j_call: TRBJ2-4; cdr3_nt: TGTGCCAGCAGCTTAGTAAAAGGGCAGAAAAACATTCAGTACTTC; cdr3_aa: CASSLVKGQKNIQYF
v_call: TRBV7-2; cdr3_length: 14; clone_size: .; d_call: .; j_call: TRBJ2-7; cdr3_nt: TGTGCCAGCAGCTTAGGCCAACAAGGTTCCGAGCAGTACTTC; cdr3_aa: CASSLGQQGSEQYF
v_call: TRBV27; cdr3_length: 15; clone_size: .; d_call: TRBD1; j_call: TRBJ2-5; cdr3_nt: TGTGCCAGCAGTAGGGACAGTGGGTTTCCGGAGACCCAGTACTTC; cdr3_aa: CASSRDSGFPETQYF
v_call: TRBV20-1; cdr3_length: 14; clone_size: .; d_call: TRBD1; j_call: TRBJ2-7; cdr3_nt: TGCAGTGCTAGAGTGGGGACAGGTCTGATCGAGCAGTACTTC; cdr3_aa: CSARVGTGLIEQYF
v_call: TRBV15; cdr3_length: 14; clone_size: few; d_call: TRBD2; j_call: TRBJ2-1; cdr3_nt: TGTGCCACCAGCAGAGATAATAGCGGGAGGGCCCGGTTCTTC; cdr3_aa: CATSRDNSGRARFF
v_call: TRBV5-1; cdr3_length: 17; clone_size: few; d_call: TRBD2; j_call: TRBJ2-6; cdr3_nt: TGCGCCAGCAGCTCGTGGACTAGCGGGAGTACGCCCAACGTCCTGACTTTC; cdr3_aa: CASSSWTSGSTPNVLTF
v_call: TRBV7-2; cdr3_length: 15; clone_size: .; d_call: .; j_call: TRBJ2-7; cdr3_nt: TGTGCCAGCAGCGCCGTGGGACTCAGAGATCGCGAGCAGTACTTC; cdr3_aa: CASSAVGLRDREQYF